The source of this T cell receptor beta chain is a study of blood T cell repertoires in COVID-19. Study-level background: PBMCs, B-cell-depleted T cells, or T cells were the source of the cDNA or gDNA that made up the material.

In the original workflow: Amplification with reference gene primers provided the estimates of nucleated cell counts. Profiled with immunoSEQ multiplex PCR; TCRdb holds only in-frame clones, not every one. The V and J calls and clone size are taken from that table; D and trimming were inferred from the DNA. The sample has about 330,000 clones; around 90% are singletons. All enrollees were about 18 to 95 years old and from around 25 US areas. The recovered donors of Cohort 3 showed two negative PCRs, clearance, or symptom resolution. Germline assignment: CDR1 MNHEY and CDR2 SMNVEV (reference sequence). CDR3 size: 13 residues. V lost 8 bases and J lost 1; bases outside the gene matches: 3.

The sequenced material came from PBMCs or T cells enriched from blood (not recorded which). This clonotype was obtained from a woman in her twenties or thirties who had recovered from COVID-19. The V call is TRBV27, the J call TRBJ2-5, with TRBD1 identical over 8 bases. CDR3 nucleotide sequence: TGTGCCAGCCGAGGACAGGGCCAAGAGACCCAGTACTTC. This translates into CASRGQGQETQYF.